The clone carrying this T cell receptor beta chain has more than one count but fewer than ten. The entry originates in a study of early T cells in non-severe SARS-CoV-2 infection. Germline loops: CDR1 MNHEY, CDR2 SMNVEV (reference sequence). J was trimmed by 5 bases and V by 3 bases; bases with no gene match: 3. The CDR3 has 14 amino acids. Unique molecular identifiers (one per individual cDNA molecule) were attached. TCRdb redid the calling of the 5' RACE reads with MiXCR, one entry per CDR3 protein. The sample includes about 84,000 distinct CDR3 sequences, 9% to 13% of them seen just once. Material: whole blood. The genes are TRBV27 and TRBJ1-5, with 8 bases fitting TRBD1. This TCR derives from an adult who was a healthcare worker with PCR-confirmed SARS-CoV-2 infection or an uninfected control (not recorded which). DNA of the CDR3: TGTGCCAGCAGTTTGCAGGGGGCTGATCAGCCCCAGCATTTT. Translating it yields CASSLQGADQPQHF.